Shown below are 7 T cell receptor beta chains from a single sample sequenced in a study of shared clonotypes between healthy human individuals. The table came from immunoSEQ multiplex PCR; TCRdb's copy has only in-frame clones and leaves some out. Seen here are 180,000 or so clones, 85% to 95% observed once, and the top ten hold 0.067%. Material: naive CD4+ T cells sorted from blood. Stated subset: CD45RA+ positively selected. Receptor source: a woman aged 25 to 45 in good health.

The rearrangement uses TRBV6-6 and TRBJ2-3; no clear D. V shed 4 bases and J shed 2 bases, with 10 bases lying between them. CDR1 and CDR2 from the germline V gene are MNHNY and SVGAGI (reference sequence). CDR3 length: 14 amino acids. CDR3 protein: CASSSPSITDTQYF. As DNA, the CDR3 is TGTGCCAGCAGTTCCCCATCCATCACAGATACGCAGTATTTT.

This chain joins TRBV5-1 and TRBJ1-3; TRBD1 might be the D (5 bases). Germline assignment: CDR1 SGHRS and CDR2 YFSETQ. V gave up 4 bases and J gave up 3 bases, with 8 bases separating them. The CDR3 consists of 13 residues. The CDR3 spells CASSPGVGNTIYF. The DNA for the CDR3 is TGCGCCAGCAGCCCGGGGGTTGGAAACACCATATATTTT.

The V call is TRBV4-1, the J call TRBJ1-5; D is ambiguous. Germline assignment: CDR1 MGHRA and CDR2 YSYEKL. Trimming removed 1 base at V and 6 bases at J, with 7 bases between. This CDR3 has 13 amino acids. Written as DNA, the CDR3 is TGCGCCAGCAGCCAAGGGCGGGGTCAGCCCCAGCATTTT. It specifies CASSQGRGQPQHF.

This rearrangement joins TRBV2 to TRBJ2-5; D is unclear. The assigned J gene may be wrong: the sequence end matches TRBJ2-7 better. There are 11 residues in the CDR3. Germline CDR1 and CDR2: SNHLY and FYNNEI. The CDR3 protein is CASRVTYEQYF. The CDR3 region has the DNA TGTGCCAGCAGGGTCACATACGAGCAGTACTTC.

The chain has TRBV6-5 and TRBJ2-7; weak D call: TRBD2 (5 bases). Germline values: CDR1 MNHEY, CDR2 SVGAGI. The CDR3 spans 14 residues. With 4 bases removed from V and 0 bases from J, the gap between germline ends came to 10 bases. CDR3 sequence reads: CASSFRGVSYEQYF. CDR3 bases: TGTGCCAGCAGTTTTCGGGGAGTCTCCTACGAGCAGTACTTC.

The CDR3 sequence is CASKGGVTYEQYF. CDR3 coding DNA: TGTGCCAGCAAGGGAGGGGTGACCTACGAGCAGTACTTC. The chain carries TRBV2 and TRBJ2-7; 7 nucleotides line up with TRBD2. This CDR3 has 13 amino acids. Trimming removed 7 bases from V and 2 bases from J; junction bases left unmatched: 5. Germline V lookup: CDR1 SNHLY, CDR2 FYNNEI.

The genes are TRBV15 and TRBJ1-1; no clear D gene. This CDR3 comprises 16 residues. Deletions cut 7 bases from V and 5 bases from J, with 23 bases between. Germline V CDR1 and CDR2: LNHNV, YYDKDF (reference sequence). Written as DNA, the CDR3 is TGTGCCACCAAAGCGGGCCCGACCGCCGTCGGGACTGAAGCTTTCTTT. The encoded protein is CATKAGPTAVGTEAFF.